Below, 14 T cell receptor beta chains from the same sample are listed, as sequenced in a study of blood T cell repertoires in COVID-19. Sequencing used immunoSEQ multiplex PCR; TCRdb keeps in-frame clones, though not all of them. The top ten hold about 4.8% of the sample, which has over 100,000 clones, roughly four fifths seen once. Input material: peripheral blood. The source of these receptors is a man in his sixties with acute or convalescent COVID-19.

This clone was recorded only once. In DNA, the CDR3 is TGCGCCAGCAGTTTACAGGGGGTCGACGGCTACACCTTC. This codes for CASSLQGVDGYTF. The chain uses TRBV5-1 and TRBJ1-2, with 8 bases identical to TRBD1. The CDR3 runs to 13 residues. The J segment lost 8 bases and the V segment lost 5 bases, leaving 8 bases of the junction unmatched. Germline CDR1 is SGHRS and CDR2 is YFSETQ.

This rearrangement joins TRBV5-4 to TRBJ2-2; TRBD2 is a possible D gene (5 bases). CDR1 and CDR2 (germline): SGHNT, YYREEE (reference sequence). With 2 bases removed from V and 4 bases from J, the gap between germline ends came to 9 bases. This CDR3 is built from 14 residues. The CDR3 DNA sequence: TGTGCCAGCAGCTTTACGGGAACCACCGGGGAGCTGTTTTTT. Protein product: CASSFTGTTGELFF.

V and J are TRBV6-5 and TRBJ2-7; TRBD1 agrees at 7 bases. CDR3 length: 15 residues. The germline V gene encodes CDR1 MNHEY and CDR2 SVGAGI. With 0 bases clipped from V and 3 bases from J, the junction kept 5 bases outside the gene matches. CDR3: CASSYSTGRGYEQYF. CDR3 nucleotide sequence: TGTGCCAGCAGTTACTCGACAGGGAGAGGCTACGAGCAGTACTTC.

The CDR3 protein is CASRASGSPGTGELFF. The CDR3 region has the DNA TGTGCCAGTCGGGCTAGCGGGAGTCCGGGCACCGGGGAGCTGTTTTTT. The V and J genes are TRBV19 and TRBJ2-2; 10 bases agree with TRBD2. CDR3 length: 16 residues. The junction had 10 bases not matched to a gene; V was cut back by 8 bases and J by 4 bases. Germline loops: CDR1 LNHDA, CDR2 SQIVND (reference sequence).

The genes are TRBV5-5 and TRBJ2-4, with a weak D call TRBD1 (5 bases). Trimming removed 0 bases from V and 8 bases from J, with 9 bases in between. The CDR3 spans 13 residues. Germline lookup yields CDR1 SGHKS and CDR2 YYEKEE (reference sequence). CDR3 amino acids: CASSLDRTDIQYF. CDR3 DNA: TGTGCCAGCAGCTTGGACAGGACGGACATTCAGTACTTC.

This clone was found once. The CDR3, as DNA: TGTGCCACCAGTGACCAAATTCATCGGGGGCGGGAGGGCCCCTACGAGCAGTACTTC. It yields the protein CATSDQIHRGREGPYEQYF. This chain uses TRBV24-1 with TRBJ2-7, with 9 bases aligning to TRBD2. V trimming: 4 bases; J trimming: 2 bases; junction bases outside the gene matches: 17. Germline CDR1 reads KGHDR; CDR2 reads SFDVKD. This CDR3 is built from 19 residues.

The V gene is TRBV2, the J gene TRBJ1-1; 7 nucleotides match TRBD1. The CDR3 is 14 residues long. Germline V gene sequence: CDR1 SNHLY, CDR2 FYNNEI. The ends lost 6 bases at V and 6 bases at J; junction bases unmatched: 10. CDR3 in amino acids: CASRDNRGSPEAFF. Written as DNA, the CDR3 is TGTGCCAGCAGAGACAACAGGGGCTCGCCTGAAGCTTTCTTT.

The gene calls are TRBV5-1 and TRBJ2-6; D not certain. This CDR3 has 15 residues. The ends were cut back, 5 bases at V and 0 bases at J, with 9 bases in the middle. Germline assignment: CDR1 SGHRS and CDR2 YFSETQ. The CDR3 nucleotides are TGCGCCAGCAGTGAAACAAGCTCTGGGGCCAACGTCCTGACTTTC. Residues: CASSETSSGANVLTF.

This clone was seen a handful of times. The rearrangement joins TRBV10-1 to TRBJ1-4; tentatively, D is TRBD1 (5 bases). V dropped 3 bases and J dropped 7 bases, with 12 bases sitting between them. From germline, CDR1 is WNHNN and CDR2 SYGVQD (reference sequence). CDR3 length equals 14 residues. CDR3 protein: CASSESDSREKLFF. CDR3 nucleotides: TGCGCCAGCAGTGAAAGCGACAGTCGTGAAAAACTGTTTTTT.

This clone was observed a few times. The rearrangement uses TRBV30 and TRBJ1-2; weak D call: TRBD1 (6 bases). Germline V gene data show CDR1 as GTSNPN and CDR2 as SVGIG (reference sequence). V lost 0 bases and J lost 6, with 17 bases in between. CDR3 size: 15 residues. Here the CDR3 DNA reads TGTGCCTGGAGTGTAGGCTCCAGGGGAAGGAATGGCTACACCTTC. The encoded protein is CAWSVGSRGRNGYTF. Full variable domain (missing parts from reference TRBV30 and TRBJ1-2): SQTIHQWPATLVQPVGSPLSLECTVEGTSNPNLYWYRQAAGRGLQLLFYSVGIGQISSEVPQNLSASRPQDRQFILSSKKLLLSDSGFYLCAWSVGSRGRNGYTFGSGTRLTVV.

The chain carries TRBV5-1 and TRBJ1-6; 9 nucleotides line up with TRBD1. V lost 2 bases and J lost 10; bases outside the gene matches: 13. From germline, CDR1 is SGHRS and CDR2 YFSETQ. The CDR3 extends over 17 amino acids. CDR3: CASSFGLGTGLQSPLHF. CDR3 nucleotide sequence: TGCGCCAGCAGCTTTGGACTTGGGACAGGGCTTCAGTCACCCCTCCACTTT.

The CDR3 nucleotides are TGTGCCAGCTCACCGCGTTTTGGACAGGTTGGGACAAACACTGAAGCTTTCTTT. Amino acid sequence: CASSPRFGQVGTNTEAFF. This chain connects TRBV18 to TRBJ1-1, with 7 bases that match TRBD1. The CDR3 has 18 amino acids. CDR1 KGHSH and CDR2 LQKENI come from the germline V gene. The junction had 15 bases not matched to a gene; V was cut back by 3 bases and J by 2 bases.

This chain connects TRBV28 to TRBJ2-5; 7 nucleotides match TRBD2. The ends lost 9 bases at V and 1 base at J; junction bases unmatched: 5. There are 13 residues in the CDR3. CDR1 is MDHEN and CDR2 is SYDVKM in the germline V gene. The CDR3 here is CASTGGIQETQYF. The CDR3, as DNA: TGTGCCAGTACCGGGGGGATCCAAGAGACCCAGTACTTC.

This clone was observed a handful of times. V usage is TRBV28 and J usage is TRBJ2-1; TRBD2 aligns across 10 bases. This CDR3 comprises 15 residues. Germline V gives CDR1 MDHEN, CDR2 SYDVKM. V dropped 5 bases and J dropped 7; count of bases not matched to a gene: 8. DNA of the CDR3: TGTGCCAGCAGTCCGAGCGGGAGGGCCAGGAATGAGCAGTTCTTC. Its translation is CASSPSGRARNEQFF.